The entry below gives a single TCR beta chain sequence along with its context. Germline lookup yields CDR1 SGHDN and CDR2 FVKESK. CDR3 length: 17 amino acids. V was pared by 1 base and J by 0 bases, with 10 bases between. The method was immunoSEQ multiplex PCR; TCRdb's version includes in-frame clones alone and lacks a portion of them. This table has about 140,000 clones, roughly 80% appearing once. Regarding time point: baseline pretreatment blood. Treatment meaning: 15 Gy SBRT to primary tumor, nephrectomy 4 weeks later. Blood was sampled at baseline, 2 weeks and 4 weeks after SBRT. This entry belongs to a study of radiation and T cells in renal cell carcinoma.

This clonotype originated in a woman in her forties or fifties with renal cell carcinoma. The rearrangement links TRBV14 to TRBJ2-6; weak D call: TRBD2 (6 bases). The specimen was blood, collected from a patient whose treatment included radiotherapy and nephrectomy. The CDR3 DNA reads TGTGCCAGCAGCCAAGTCCAGGACTACTCTGGGGCCAACGTCCTGACTTTC. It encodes CASSQVQDYSGANVLTF.